Presented here are 11 T cell receptor beta chains from one specimen sequenced in a study of blood T cell repertoires in COVID-19. TCRdb's table, derived via immunoSEQ multiplex PCR, lists solely in-frame clones and lacks some. The profile shows around 130,000 clones, around 78% of them singletons. The specimen sequenced was peripheral blood. The receptors stem from a human donor in a cohort sampled during active COVID-19.

The chain combines TRBV2 with TRBJ1-1; TRBD1 matches at 9 bases. Germline lookup yields CDR1 SNHLY and CDR2 FYNNEI. The junction had 9 bases not matched to a gene; V was cut back by 6 bases and J by 4 bases. The CDR3 spans 15 residues. CDR3 DNA sequence: TGTGCCAGCAGGTACTCGACAGGGGGGGGCACTGAAGCTTTCTTT. This translates into CASRYSTGGGTEAFF.

This chain joins TRBV11-2 and TRBJ1-2, with no clear D. Trimming took 5 bases from V and 4 from J, leaving 17 bases between them. This CDR3 is built from 15 residues. CDR1 is SGHAT, CDR2 FQNNGV, per germline. The CDR3, as DNA: TGTGCCAGCAGCCACCACAGCTCGGGAAGCTATGGCTACACCTTC. It is translated as CASSHHSSGSYGYTF.

The chain has TRBV29-1 and TRBJ2-4, with D possibly TRBD2 on 6 matching bases. CDR3 length: 14 residues. The germline V gene encodes CDR1 SQVTM and CDR2 ANQGSEA. Trimming pared 0 bases from V and 8 bases from J, leaving 14 bases between. CDR3 sequence reads: CSVEEGKGGDIQYF. The CDR3 bases are TGCAGCGTTGAAGAGGGGAAGGGAGGCGACATTCAGTACTTC.

This rearrangement joins TRBV11-2 to TRBJ1-4, with 9 bases matching TRBD1. Trimming removed 9 bases from V and 5 bases from J; junction bases left unmatched: 4. The length of the CDR3 is 13 residues. Looked up from germline, CDR1 is SGHAT and CDR2 is FQNNGV. CDR3 sequence reads: CASPGQGNEKLFF. The CDR3 coding sequence is TGTGCCAGTCCGGGACAGGGCAATGAAAAACTGTTTTTT.

The rearrangement uses TRBV5-6 and TRBJ2-3, with 11 bases aligning to TRBD2. V was clipped by 2 bases and J by 7 bases; unmatched bases: 6. CDR3 size: 15 residues. Per the germline V gene, CDR1 is SGHDT and CDR2 is YYEEEE. The CDR3 loop is CASSLELAGAHTQYF. Here the CDR3 DNA reads TGTGCCAGCAGCTTAGAACTAGCGGGGGCCCATACGCAGTATTTT.

This chain uses TRBV19 with TRBJ1-2; D gene unclear. Germline CDR1 is LNHDA and CDR2 is SQIVND (reference sequence). This CDR3 region has 12 residues. V gave up 7 bases and J gave up 7 bases, with 13 bases separating them. CDR3 sequence (DNA): TGTGCCAGTACCCCTTCGAGCGGTGGCTACACCTTC. This codes for CASTPSSGGYTF. Variable domain in full (rest from reference TRBV19 and TRBJ1-2): DGGITQSPKYLFRKEGQNVTLSCEQNLNHDAMYWYRQDPGQGLRLIYYSQIVNDFQKGDIAEGYSVSREKKESFPLTVTSAQKNPTAFYLCASTPSSGGYTFGSGTRLTVV.

The J gene is TRBJ1-2, the V gene TRBV15; 8 bases are shared with TRBD1. CDR1 LNHNV and CDR2 YYDKDF come from the germline V gene (reference sequence). With 1 base clipped from V and 2 bases from J, the junction kept 6 bases outside the gene matches. The CDR3 has 16 residues. The CDR3 coding sequence is TGTGCCACCAGCAGAGCCCTGGACAGGGCCAACTATGGCTACACCTTC. Amino acid sequence: CATSRALDRANYGYTF.

The CDR3: CASSPGFSYGYTF. The CDR3 region has the DNA TGTGCCAGCAGCCCAGGGTTCAGCTATGGCTACACCTTC. This rearrangement joins TRBV6-5 to TRBJ1-2; D is perhaps TRBD1 (5 bases). Germline lookup yields CDR1 MNHEY and CDR2 SVGAGI. V lost 6 bases to trimming and J lost 4 bases, with 12 bases between them. There are 13 residues in the CDR3.

This chain joins TRBV11-2 and TRBJ1-1; 7 bases are a match to TRBD1. Germline V gene sequence: CDR1 SGHAT, CDR2 FQNNGV. The CDR3 spans 15 residues. V was clipped by 5 bases and J by 4 bases; unmatched bases: 10. CDR3 in amino acids: CASSATGRKVTEAFF. The CDR3 coding sequence is TGTGCCAGCAGCGCGACAGGGAGGAAAGTCACTGAAGCTTTCTTT.

V and J are TRBV5-1 and TRBJ2-2, with D possibly TRBD1 on 6 matching bases. V gave up 5 bases and J gave up 1 base, with 9 bases separating them. The germline CDR1 and CDR2 sequences are SGHRS and YFSETQ. The CDR3 runs 14 residues. CDR3 nucleotides: TGCGCCAGCAGTCCGGGACAGAACACCGGGGAGCTGTTTTTT. This encodes CASSPGQNTGELFF.

The gene calls are TRBV5-4 and TRBJ2-2; no reliable D call. CDR1 SGHNT and CDR2 YYREEE come from the germline V gene (reference sequence). Between the trimmed V and J ends, which lost 0 bases and 0 bases, there was a span of 9 bases. This CDR3 has 16 amino acids. CDR3 protein: CASSLDVAANTGELFF. The DNA for the CDR3 is TGTGCCAGCAGCTTGGACGTTGCGGCGAACACCGGGGAGCTGTTTTTT.